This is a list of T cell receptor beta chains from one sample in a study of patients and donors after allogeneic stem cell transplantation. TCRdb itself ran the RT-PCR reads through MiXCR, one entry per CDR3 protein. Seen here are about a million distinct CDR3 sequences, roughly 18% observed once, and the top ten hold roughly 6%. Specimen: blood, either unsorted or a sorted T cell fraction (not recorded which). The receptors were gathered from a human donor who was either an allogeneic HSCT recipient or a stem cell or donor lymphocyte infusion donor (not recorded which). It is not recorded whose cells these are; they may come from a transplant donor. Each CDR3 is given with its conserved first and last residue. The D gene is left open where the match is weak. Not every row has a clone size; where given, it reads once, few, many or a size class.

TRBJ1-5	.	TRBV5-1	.	TGCGCCAGCAGCCCCCTGGGGGTGTGGCAGCCCCAGCATTTT	CASSPLGVWQPQHF
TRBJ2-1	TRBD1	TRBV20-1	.	TGCAGTGCCCGGGACCGGGACAGGGGGCACTATGAGCAGTTCTTC	CSARDRDRGHYEQFF
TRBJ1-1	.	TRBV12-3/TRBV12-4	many	TGTGCCAGCAGTCTCGACCCGGGATCCACTGAAGCTTTCTTT	CASSLDPGSTEAFF
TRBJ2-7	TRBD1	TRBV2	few	TGTGCCAGCACCTTGACAGGGCCCTACGAGCAGTACTTC	CASTLTGPYEQYF
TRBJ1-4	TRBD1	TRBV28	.	TGTGCCAGCAGTCCGGACAGGAGGGTCTATGAAAAACTGTTTTTT	CASSPDRRVYEKLFF
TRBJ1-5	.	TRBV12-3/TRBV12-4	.	TGTGCCAGCAGTTTAATCAGAACCAATCAGCCCCAGCATTTT	CASSLIRTNQPQHF
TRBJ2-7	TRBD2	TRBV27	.	TGTGCCAGCAGTTTTGGACTAGCGGGAGGGCCAGACGAGCAGTACTTC	CASSFGLAGGPDEQYF
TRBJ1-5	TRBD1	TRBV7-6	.	TGTGCCAGCAGCAGGATGGACAGGGAGAAACAGCCCCAGCATTTT	CASSRMDREKQPQHF
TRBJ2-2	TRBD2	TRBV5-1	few	TGCGCCAGCAGCTTGCTAGCGGGCCCCGGGGAGCTGTTTTTT	CASSLLAGPGELFF
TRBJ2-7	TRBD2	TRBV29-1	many	TGCAGCGTTGAGGCGGGGGTATTGTACGAGCAGTACTTC	CSVEAGVLYEQYF
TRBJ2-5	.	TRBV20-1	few	TGCAGTGCTAGAGTCCGGGCCCTCGTGGAGACCCAGTACTTC	CSARVRALVETQYF
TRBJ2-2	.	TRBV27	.	TGTGCCAGCAGTCCCAGGGGGGGCGCCGGGGAGCTGTTTTTT	CASSPRGGAGELFF